These 2 T cell receptor beta chains came from one sample sequenced in a study of regulatory T cells in long-lasting Graves disease. In building TCR beta libraries, iRepertoire HTBI primers were used together with Arm-PCR of CDR3 regions. TCRdb fed the multiplex PCR reads into MiXCR, producing one record per CDR3 protein. The sample contains about 350,000 distinct CDR3 sequences, around 17% of which appear only once. Time point denoted: newly diagnosed GD, antithyroid drugs for less than 3 months. RNA isolated from PBMCs was used to make the TCR library. These same data were also listed under a study on T cells in Graves' hyperthyroidism and ophthalmopathy.

The specimen was peripheral blood mononuclear cells (PBMCs), collected at new diagnosis, from a patient treated with antithyroid drugs. The source is a man in his forties with Graves disease.

The chain uses TRBV10-3 and TRBJ1-6; maybe TRBD1 (6 bases). The CDR3 spans 16 residues. The germline CDR1 and CDR2 sequences are ENHRY and SYGVKD. V lost 4 bases and J lost 5, with 15 bases in between. The CDR3 protein is CAISGYRDINNSPLHF. The CDR3 bases are TGTGCCATCAGTGGATACCGGGACATTAATAATTCACCCCTCCACTTT.

A note on this clonotype: A much larger clone lies one base from this, so it may be a read error. This chain connects TRBV7-2 to TRBJ2-5; D not certain. The V gene's germline CDR1 is SGHTA and CDR2 FQGNSA. CDR3 length: 13 amino acids. CDR3 in amino acids: CASSLISSEIQYF. The CDR3 DNA is TGTGCCAGCAGCTTAATAAGCTCAGAGATCCAGTACTTC.